This record concerns one T cell receptor (beta chain) sequence. This sample is drawn from a study of blood T cell repertoires in COVID-19. In the study overall: Donors in the United States, Italy and Spain gave samples during acute or convalescent COVID-19.

Assay: immunoSEQ multiplex PCR; the TCRdb copy retains only in-frame clones and omits some. The table lists some 83,000 clones, approximately 90% of them singletons. The CDR3 runs to 15 residues. V gave up 1 base and J gave up 6 bases; unmatched junction bases: 7. Germline CDR1 is SGHRS and CDR2 is YFSETQ. The clonotype was recovered from a man in his fifties or sixties with acute or convalescent COVID-19. Sequenced input: peripheral blood. V and J are TRBV5-1 and TRBJ2-7; 10 bases are a match to TRBD2. The CDR3 protein is CASSLRSGRGGEQYF. The CDR3, as DNA: TGCGCCAGCAGCTTGAGGAGCGGGAGGGGAGGCGAGCAGTACTTC.